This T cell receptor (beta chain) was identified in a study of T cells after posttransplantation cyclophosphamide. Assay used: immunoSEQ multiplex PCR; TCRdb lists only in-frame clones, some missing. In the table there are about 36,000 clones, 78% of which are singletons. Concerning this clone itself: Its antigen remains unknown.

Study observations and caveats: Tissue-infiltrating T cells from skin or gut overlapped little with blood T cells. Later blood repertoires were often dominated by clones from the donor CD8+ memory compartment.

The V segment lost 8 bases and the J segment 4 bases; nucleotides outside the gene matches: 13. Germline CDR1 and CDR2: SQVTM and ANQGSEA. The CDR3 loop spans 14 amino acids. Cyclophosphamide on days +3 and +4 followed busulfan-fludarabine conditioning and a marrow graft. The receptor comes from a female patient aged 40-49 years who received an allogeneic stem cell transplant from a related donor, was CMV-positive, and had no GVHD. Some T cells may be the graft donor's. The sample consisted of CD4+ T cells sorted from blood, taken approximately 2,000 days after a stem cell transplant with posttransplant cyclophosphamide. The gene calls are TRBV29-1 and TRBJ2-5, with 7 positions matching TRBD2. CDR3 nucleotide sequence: TGCAGCTCGAAGAGGGCGGGGGTCCCAGAGACCCAGTACTTC. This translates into CSSKRAGVPETQYF.